The next 17 T cell receptor beta chains were all read from a single sample in a study of T cell responses to AZD1222 COVID-19 vaccine. Assay: immunoSEQ multiplex PCR; the TCRdb copy retains only in-frame clones and omits some. The data hold 95,000 to 150,000 clones, with 80% to 90% observed a single time. This material consisted of peripheral blood, taken on day 0 of AZD1222 vaccination. These receptors were obtained from an adult in good health.

The V gene is TRBV6-4, the J gene TRBJ2-3; perhaps TRBD2 as D (7 bases). The V end was cut by 4 bases, the J end by 2 bases, with 13 bases between. This CDR3 has 15 amino acids. Germline CDR1 reads MRHNA; CDR2 reads SNTAGT. CDR3 residues: CASSVARGPTDTQYF. The CDR3, as DNA: TGTGCCAGCAGTGTCGCGCGGGGGCCCACAGATACGCAGTATTTT.

This chain connects TRBV9 to TRBJ1-2; D is unresolved. CDR1 is SGDLS, CDR2 YYNGEE, per germline. The ends were cut back, 3 bases at V and 1 base at J, with 25 bases in the middle. This CDR3 is 19 amino acids long. The CDR3 sequence is CASSGGRHGDGTVNYGYTF. The CDR3 DNA is TGTGCCAGCAGCGGGGGTAGGCATGGAGACGGAACAGTTAACTATGGCTACACCTTC.

This chain connects TRBV29-1 to TRBJ2-2; 11 bases line up with TRBD2. J lost 5 bases, V lost 6 bases, and 14 bases had no gene match. This CDR3 has 17 residues. From germline, CDR1 is SQVTM and CDR2 ANQGSEA. CDR3 sequence reads: CSVSGTSGGRGTGELFF. The CDR3 DNA reads as TGCAGCGTGTCCGGGACTAGCGGAGGCCGGGGGACCGGGGAGCTGTTTTTT.

This rearrangement joins TRBV6-6 to TRBJ1-1; a possible D gene is TRBD1 (5 bases). The germline gives CDR1 MNHNY, CDR2 SVGAGI (reference sequence). Trimming shortened V by 6 bases and J by 3 bases, and 11 bases separated the two germline ends. The CDR3 length is 13 residues. The CDR3 spells CASRGVGDTEAFF. Here the CDR3 DNA reads TGTGCCAGCAGGGGGGTCGGGGACACTGAAGCTTTCTTT.

This chain links TRBV9 with TRBJ2-2; 13 bases are a match to TRBD2. The CDR3 contains 18 residues. Looked up from germline, CDR1 is SGDLS and CDR2 is YYNGEE. With V trimmed by 4 bases and J by 1 base, 7 bases remained unmatched. The CDR3 here is CASSTRLAGGRNTGELFF. The CDR3 DNA sequence: TGTGCCAGCAGCACCCGACTAGCGGGAGGCCGGAACACCGGGGAGCTGTTTTTT.

The chain uses TRBV5-4 and TRBJ2-2; a possible D gene is TRBD2 (5 bases). V dropped 2 bases and J dropped 0 bases, with 8 bases sitting between them. CDR1 is SGHNT and CDR2 is YYREEE in the germline V gene (reference sequence). The CDR3 spans 15 residues. CDR3 sequence (DNA): TGTGCCAGCAGCTTTGGCGGGTCGAACACCGGGGAGCTGTTTTTT. Translated, it gives CASSFGGSNTGELFF.

The chain joins TRBV15 to TRBJ2-7; 8 nucleotides line up with TRBD2. The CDR3 is 13 amino acids. The V gene's germline CDR1 is LNHNV and CDR2 YYDKDF (reference sequence). V shed 5 bases, J shed 5 bases, and the junction held 5 bases outside the gene matches. This CDR3 is CATSRGGFDEQYF. The CDR3 DNA follows: TGTGCCACCAGCCGGGGGGGTTTCGACGAGCAGTACTTC.

V is TRBV13 and J is TRBJ1-2, with 8 nucleotides matching TRBD1. CDR1 and CDR2 from the germline V gene are PRHDT and FYEKMQ (reference sequence). V gave up 5 bases and J gave up 3 bases; unmatched junction bases: 5. The CDR3 has 14 residues. The CDR3: CASSVPDRDYGYTF. DNA for the CDR3: TGTGCCAGCAGCGTTCCGGACAGGGACTATGGCTACACCTTC.

The chain links TRBV4-1 to TRBJ2-7; the match to TRBD1 covers 10 bases. Germline values: CDR1 MGHRA, CDR2 YSYEKL. CDR3 size: 15 residues. V lost 4 bases, J lost 1 base, and 4 bases stayed unmatched. CDR3 residues: CASSPGQGRSYEQYF. Here the CDR3 DNA reads TGCGCCAGCAGCCCGGGACAGGGGAGGTCCTACGAGCAGTACTTC.

This chain connects TRBV15 to TRBJ1-4; D unclear. The CDR3 is 15 amino acids. V lost 1 base and J 3 bases, leaving 9 bases between the germline ends. Germline assignment: CDR1 LNHNV and CDR2 YYDKDF (reference sequence). The CDR3 sequence: CATSRAPGSNEKLFF. In DNA form, the CDR3 reads TGTGCCACCAGCAGAGCACCGGGATCTAATGAAAAACTGTTTTTT. Full variable domain (rest looked up from reference TRBV15 and TRBJ1-4): DAMVIQNPRYQVTQFGKPVTLSCSQTLNHNVMYWYQQKSSQAPKLLFHYYDKDFNNEADTPDNFQSRRPNTSFCFLDIRSPGLGDTAMYLCATSRAPGSNEKLFFGSGTQLSVL.

The chain carries TRBV28 and TRBJ1-2; D not resolved. Germline-derived CDR1 and CDR2 are MDHEN and SYDVKM. The CDR3 length is 13 residues. Trimming cost V 2 bases and J 5 bases, with 9 bases left between them. CDR3 amino acids: CASSLAQPYGYTF. The CDR3 coding sequence is TGTGCCAGCAGTTTAGCACAGCCTTATGGCTACACCTTC.

Only one count was recorded for this clone. The chain is built from TRBV2 and TRBJ1-5; D gene ambiguous. This CDR3 comprises 13 residues. V was clipped by 4 bases and J by 2 bases, with 6 bases between them. Germline assignment: CDR1 SNHLY and CDR2 FYNNEI. CDR3 residues: CASSVTGNQPQHF. Here the CDR3 DNA reads TGTGCCAGCAGTGTAACGGGCAATCAGCCCCAGCATTTT.

V and J are TRBV2 and TRBJ2-7, with 8 bases lining up with TRBD2. The CDR3 contains 16 residues. V lost 4 bases, J lost 4 bases, and 12 bases stayed unmatched. CDR1 is SNHLY, CDR2 FYNNEI, per germline. The CDR3, as DNA: TGTGCCAGCAGTGCCTCTTATAGCGGGGATGGGTACGAGCAGTACTTC. It encodes CASSASYSGDGYEQYF.

The genes are TRBV27 and TRBJ2-1; weak D call: TRBD1 (6 bases). Trimming removed 6 bases from V and 3 bases from J, with 12 bases in between. CDR3 length: 14 residues. CDR1 and CDR2 (germline): MNHEY, SMNVEV (reference sequence). The CDR3 region is CASRTPGHYNEQFF. The CDR3 coding sequence is TGTGCCAGCAGGACACCGGGACACTACAATGAGCAGTTCTTC.

This chain joins TRBV13 and TRBJ1-5; D possibly corresponds to TRBD1 (5 bases). The germline gives CDR1 PRHDT, CDR2 FYEKMQ (reference sequence). This CDR3 is 14 amino acids long. Trimming left V 3 bases short and J 3 bases short, with 9 bases between. CDR3 loop: CASSLGRINQPQHF. In DNA, the CDR3 is TGTGCCAGCAGCTTGGGACGGATCAATCAGCCCCAGCATTTT.

This clone appeared once. The chain combines TRBV4-3 with TRBJ1-2; no clear D gene. V shed 1 base and J shed 5 bases, with 5 bases lying between them. The CDR3 is 12 amino acids. The germline gives CDR1 LGHNA, CDR2 YSLEER. This chain's CDR3 is CASSQGDYGYTF. Here the CDR3 DNA reads TGCGCCAGCAGCCAAGGGGATTATGGCTACACCTTC.

The rearrangement uses TRBV30 and TRBJ1-2; D might be TRBD1 (5 bases). The CDR3 has 13 residues. From germline, CDR1 is GTSNPN and CDR2 SVGIG (reference sequence). The germline V and J ends were trimmed by 1 base and 6 bases, with 12 bases remaining between them. CDR3 sequence (DNA): TGTGCCTGGAGTGGACAGAAAGGGGATGGCTACACCTTC. This codes for CAWSGQKGDGYTF.